Following are 30 T cell receptor beta chains from one sample sequenced in a study of T cells in Graves' hyperthyroidism and ophthalmopathy. Amplification targeted TCR beta CDR3 regions from RNA transcripts. HTBI primers were used for first-round RT-PCR of the TCR CDR3. TCRdb re-called the multiplex PCR reads through MiXCR, storing one row per CDR3 protein. The sample consists of about 400,000 distinct CDR3 sequences, under 15% of them appearing once. The sequenced sample consisted of blood. All receptors derive from a woman in her twenties or thirties with Graves' hyperthyroidism.

This sequence joins TRBV7-2 and TRBJ2-7; tentative D call: TRBD2 (5 bases). The V and J ends lost 3 bases and 3 bases respectively, with 9 bases between them. The CDR3 is made up of 13 amino acids. The germline CDR1 and CDR2 sequences are SGHTA and FQGNSA. The CDR3 region is CASSFGVFYEQYF. The CDR3 coding sequence is TGTGCCAGCAGCTTCGGGGTCTTCTACGAGCAGTACTTC. The variable domain in full, completed from reference TRBV7-2 and TRBJ2-7, reads GAGVSQSPSNKVTEKGKDVELRCDPISGHTALYWYRQSLGQGLEFLIYFQGNSAPDKSGLPSDRFSAERTGGSVSTLTIQRTQQEDSAVYLCASSFGVFYEQYFGPGTRLTVT.

The J gene is TRBJ2-1, the V gene TRBV11-1; no reliable D call. CDR3 length equals 16 residues. V lost 2 bases, J lost 0 bases, and 11 bases lay in between. Per the germline V gene, CDR1 is SGHAT and CDR2 is FQDESV (reference sequence). The CDR3, as DNA: TGTGCCAGCAGCTTATCTACATCCAGCTCCTACAATGAGCAGTTCTTC. Translation: CASSLSTSSSYNEQFF.

This chain joins TRBV27 and TRBJ2-3; 10 bases align to TRBD2. CDR1 is MNHEY, CDR2 SMNVEV, per germline (reference sequence). Trimming cost V 3 bases and J 4 bases; bases outside gene matches: 1. The CDR3 has 14 residues. This CDR3 is CASSFLAGADTQYF. CDR3 sequence (DNA): TGTGCCAGCAGTTTTCTAGCGGGGGCAGATACGCAGTATTTT.

The V and J genes are TRBV20-1 and TRBJ1-3; TRBD1 matches 8 bases. After removal of 2 bases from V and 1 base from J, the junction contained 7 bases not matched to a gene. CDR1 is DFQATT, CDR2 SNEGSKA, per germline (reference sequence). The CDR3 contains 16 residues. CDR3 region: CSARPMGQESGNTIYF. The CDR3 DNA reads TGCAGTGCTAGACCTATGGGACAGGAGTCTGGAAACACCATATATTTT.

The sample holds many counts of this clonotype. The V gene is TRBV30, the J gene TRBJ1-1; no firm D call. Germline CDR1 reads GTSNPN; CDR2 reads SVGIG (reference sequence). V lost 4 bases and J 2 bases, leaving 11 bases between the germline ends. The CDR3 contains 13 residues. In DNA form, the CDR3 reads TGTGCCTGGACTCCACTGCCCAACACTGAAGCTTTCTTT. It is translated as CAWTPLPNTEAFF.

This clonotype was observed a handful of times. This chain uses TRBV19 with TRBJ2-5, with D possibly matching TRBD1 (6 bases). The CDR3 has 18 residues. V gave up 6 bases and J gave up 2 bases, with 25 bases separating them. The germline CDR1 and CDR2 sequences are LNHDA and SQIVND (reference sequence). CDR3 protein: CASSQGLSGGGYQETQYF. The CDR3 DNA follows: TGTGCCAGTAGCCAAGGGCTGTCTGGGGGCGGTTATCAAGAGACCCAGTACTTC.

The gene calls are TRBV5-6 and TRBJ2-7; 8 bases align to TRBD1. The CDR3 spans 14 residues. Trimming removed 4 bases from V and 6 bases from J; junction bases left unmatched: 9. Germline V gene data show CDR1 as SGHDT and CDR2 as YYEEEE. The CDR3 loop reads CASSLGGQGREQYF. CDR3 coding DNA: TGTGCCAGCAGCCTGGGCGGACAGGGTCGCGAGCAGTACTTC.

The genes are TRBV20-1 and TRBJ2-1; 7 bases line up with TRBD1. This CDR3 contains 10 residues. Per germline, CDR1 DFQATT and CDR2 SNEGSKA (reference sequence). J was trimmed by 12 bases and V by 2 bases; bases with no gene match: 1. CDR3 sequence reads: CSARRGRQFF. The CDR3 region has the DNA TGCAGTGCTAGAAGGGGGCGGCAGTTCTTC.

CDR3 region: CASSPRVSGELFF. The CDR3 coding sequence is TGTGCCAGCAGTCCAAGGGTATCCGGGGAGCTGTTTTTT. V and J are TRBV5-6 and TRBJ2-2; D uncertain. The CDR3 contains 13 residues. Trimming removed 5 bases at V and 6 bases at J, with 11 bases between. Germline V gene sequence: CDR1 SGHDT, CDR2 YYEEEE.

Ten or more counts support this clonotype. The chain has TRBV2 and TRBJ2-1; 10 bases agree with TRBD2. This CDR3 is 16 amino acids long. Germline values: CDR1 SNHLY, CDR2 FYNNEI. V shed 6 bases and J 5 bases; nucleotides not matched to a gene: 10. CDR3 in amino acids: CASRGEAGGPHNEQFF. CDR3 DNA: TGTGCCAGCAGGGGAGAAGCGGGAGGGCCCCACAATGAGCAGTTCTTC.

The rearrangement uses TRBV3-1 and TRBJ2-1, with D possibly matching TRBD2 (6 bases). This CDR3 region has 16 residues. The germline gives CDR1 LGHDT, CDR2 YNNKEL (reference sequence). V lost 2 bases and J lost 2, with 13 bases in between. CDR3 in DNA: TGTGCCAGCAGCCAACGCTTAGCGGCACCCTACAATGAGCAGTTCTTC. Its protein product is CASSQRLAAPYNEQFF.

V and J are TRBV6-1 and TRBJ2-1; possibly TRBD2 for D (7 bases). Deletions cut 8 bases from V and 3 bases from J, with 11 bases between. Germline lookup yields CDR1 MNHNS and CDR2 SASEGT. The CDR3 runs 13 residues. CDR3 residues: CASGGGHYNEQFF. DNA for the CDR3: TGTGCCAGCGGCGGGGGCCACTACAATGAGCAGTTCTTC.

This clonotype came up a few times. The genes are TRBV7-9 and TRBJ2-2; D remains ambiguous. Trimming pared 3 bases from V and 3 bases from J, leaving 8 bases between. Germline values: CDR1 SEHNR, CDR2 FQNEAQ (reference sequence). This CDR3 spans 14 amino acids. The DNA of the CDR3 is TGTGCCAGCAGCTTTTACAGCTACACCGGGGAGCTGTTTTTT. Amino acid sequence: CASSFYSYTGELFF.

V usage is TRBV6-2 or TRBV6-3 and J usage is TRBJ2-7; D unclear. CDR1 and CDR2 (germline): MNHEY, SVGEGT. Deletions cut 7 bases from V and 0 bases from J, with 7 bases between. CDR3 length: 12 amino acids. CDR3 bases: TGTGCCAGCACGGATCTCTCCTACGAGCAGTACTTC. It yields the protein CASTDLSYEQYF.

This chain links TRBV20-1 with TRBJ1-1; the D gene is possibly TRBD1 (5 bases). V was pared by 4 bases and J by 4 bases, with 16 bases between. Germline loops: CDR1 DFQATT, CDR2 SNEGSKA (reference sequence). CDR3 length: 14 amino acids. This CDR3 is CSAMKKGAATEAFF. The DNA for the CDR3 is TGCAGTGCTATGAAAAAAGGGGCGGCCACTGAAGCTTTCTTT.

This chain joins TRBV19 and TRBJ2-1; 7 nucleotides agree with TRBD2. V dropped 3 bases and J dropped 6; count of bases not matched to a gene: 5. The CDR3 loop spans 14 amino acids. The V gene's germline CDR1 is LNHDA and CDR2 SQIVND (reference sequence). The CDR3 protein is CASSIRGRGNEQFF. The CDR3 nucleotides are TGTGCCAGTAGTATCCGCGGGAGAGGCAATGAGCAGTTCTTC.

This clonotype was found many times. The chain has TRBV11-1 and TRBJ2-1; the match to TRBD2 covers 15 bases. Losses at the gene ends were 4 bases for V and 12 bases for J; bases not matched to a gene: 7. Germline-derived CDR1 and CDR2 are SGHAT and FQDESV (reference sequence). This CDR3 comprises 15 residues. CDR3 region: CASSSGLAGGAGQFF. The CDR3 DNA follows: TGTGCCAGCAGCTCGGGACTAGCGGGGGGAGCGGGGCAGTTCTTC.

The table lists this clonotype with many counts. J is TRBJ2-3 and V is TRBV12-5; D not resolved. The germline V gene has CDR1 LGHNT and CDR2 FRNRAP. Trimming took off 2 bases at V and 6 bases at J, with 9 bases between the two ends. This CDR3 is built from 13 residues. This chain's CDR3 is CASGLKIGDTQYF. Here the CDR3 DNA reads TGTGCTAGTGGTTTGAAGATCGGCGATACGCAGTATTTT.

Points on this clonotype: Given a much more abundant clone one base away, this may be a read error. The V call is TRBV15, the J call TRBJ2-7; no firm D call. The assigned J gene may be wrong: the sequence end matches TRBJ2-1 better. This CDR3 has 14 amino acids. In germline, CDR1 is LNHNV, CDR2 YYDKDF (reference sequence). In DNA form, the CDR3 reads TGTGCCACCAGCCTACGACGACACTCCTACGAGCAGTTCTTC. Translating it yields CATSLRRHSYEQFF.

There are a few counts of this clonotype. The V and J genes are TRBV7-2 and TRBJ2-7; 11 nucleotides align to TRBD2. This CDR3 contains 19 residues. Unmatched junction bases numbered 17, after V lost 1 base and J lost 6 bases. The V gene's germline CDR1 is SGHTA and CDR2 FQGNSA. CDR3 DNA: TGTGCCAGCAGCTTAGGCGGGCTAGCGGGAGGCCTATCCCGCCCCGAGCAGTACTTC. Translating it yields CASSLGGLAGGLSRPEQYF.

This clonotype was picked up one time. The chain employs TRBV25-1 and TRBJ1-6, with a weak D call TRBD1 (5 bases). The germline V and J ends were trimmed by 0 bases and 4 bases, with 7 bases remaining between them. Germline lookup yields CDR1 MGHDK and CDR2 SYGVNS. The CDR3 sequence is 15 residues long. CDR3 DNA sequence: TGTGCCAGCAGTGAATACGACAGTTATAATTCACCCCTCCACTTT. It is translated as CASSEYDSYNSPLHF.

This clonotype occurred a few times. This rearrangement joins TRBV5-4 to TRBJ2-7; 10 bases are a match to TRBD1. CDR1 and CDR2 (germline): SGHNT, YYREEE (reference sequence). Trimming took 5 bases from V and 2 from J; bases not matched to a gene: 4. The length of the CDR3 is 14 residues. The CDR3 DNA reads as TGTGCCAGCAGACGCGACAGGGGGCCCTACGAGCAGTACTTC. Translation: CASRRDRGPYEQYF.

This clonotype was recorded only once. The rearrangement links TRBV19 to TRBJ1-5; D unresolved. V was shortened by 7 bases and J by 0 bases, with 10 bases between the two germline ends. Germline V gives CDR1 LNHDA, CDR2 SQIVND (reference sequence). CDR3 length: 14 residues. The CDR3 is CASTPPFSNQPQHF. The CDR3 DNA is TGTGCCAGTACCCCCCCCTTTAGCAATCAGCCCCAGCATTTT.

The rearrangement joins TRBV19 to TRBJ1-2; no clear D. CDR3 length equals 13 residues. Germline V CDR1 and CDR2: LNHDA, SQIVND (reference sequence). Trimming pared 3 bases from V and 4 bases from J, leaving 9 bases between. The CDR3 loop is CASSISKFYGYTF. The CDR3 DNA reads TGTGCCAGTAGTATCTCTAAGTTCTATGGCTACACCTTC.

This clonotype appeared a few times. V usage is TRBV28 and J usage is TRBJ1-5, with D possibly TRBD1 on 5 matching bases. The CDR3 covers 15 residues. The germline V gene has CDR1 MDHEN and CDR2 SYDVKM. V dropped 1 base and J dropped 8 bases, with 15 bases sitting between them. This chain's CDR3 is CASSLLEVGDKPQHF. In nucleotides, the CDR3 is TGTGCCAGCAGTTTATTAGAAGTAGGGGATAAGCCCCAGCATTTT. The variable domain in full, with the rest retrieved from reference TRBV28 and TRBJ1-5, is DVKVTQSSRYLVKRTGEKVFLECVQDMDHENMFWYRQDPGLGLRLIYFSYDVKMKEKGDIPEGYSVSREKKERFSLILESASTNQTSMYLCASSLLEVGDKPQHFGDGTRLSIL.

This clonotype was detected a few times. The chain uses TRBV28 and TRBJ2-7; 9 bases agree with TRBD2. CDR3 length equals 14 residues. Per the germline V gene, CDR1 is MDHEN and CDR2 is SYDVKM. Trimming cost V 2 bases and J 4 bases; bases outside gene matches: 3. The CDR3 DNA sequence: TGTGCCAGCAGTTTACTAGCGGGAAAGTACGAGCAGTACTTC. It is translated as CASSLLAGKYEQYF. Drawing the rest from reference TRBV28 and TRBJ2-7, the complete variable domain is DVKVTQSSRYLVKRTGEKVFLECVQDMDHENMFWYRQDPGLGLRLIYFSYDVKMKEKGDIPEGYSVSREKKERFSLILESASTNQTSMYLCASSLLAGKYEQYFGPGTRLTVT.

This clonotype has a handful of counts. The rearrangement joins TRBV19 to TRBJ1-5, with D unresolved. The germline V and J ends were trimmed by 4 bases and 1 base, with 8 bases remaining between them. Per germline, CDR1 LNHDA and CDR2 SQIVND (reference sequence). The CDR3 runs to 14 residues. The CDR3 bases are TGTGCCAGTAGTACGCGGAGAAGCAATCAGCCCCAGCATTTT. Protein product: CASSTRRSNQPQHF.

This clonotype has more than one count but fewer than ten. The gene calls are TRBV6-5 and TRBJ2-3; D gene uncertain. The CDR3 loop spans 15 amino acids. Per germline, CDR1 MNHEY and CDR2 SVGAGI. V dropped 2 bases and J dropped 2 bases, with 11 bases sitting between them. The DNA of the CDR3 is TGTGCCAGCAGTTACGGGTGGCCCCCCACAGATACGCAGTATTTT. Encoded protein: CASSYGWPPTDTQYF.

The sample holds many counts of this clonotype. The chain combines TRBV2 with TRBJ2-1; the D gene is possibly TRBD2 (5 bases). The CDR3 consists of 11 residues. With 6 bases removed from V and 8 bases from J, the gap between germline ends came to 8 bases. CDR1 and CDR2 (germline): SNHLY, FYNNEI. Here the CDR3 DNA reads TGTGCCAGCAGGAGGGCGGATGAGCAGTTCTTC. It translates to CASRRADEQFF.

The sample holds many counts of this clonotype. V gene TRBV3-1 combines with J gene TRBJ2-7; the D is unclear. The CDR3 has 14 residues. CDR1 is LGHDT and CDR2 is YNNKEL in the germline V gene (reference sequence). Trimming took off 1 base at V and 6 bases at J, with 13 bases between the two ends. Written as DNA, the CDR3 is TGTGCCAGCAGCCAAGGGTTGGAGATGCGCGAGCAGTACTTC. It encodes CASSQGLEMREQYF.